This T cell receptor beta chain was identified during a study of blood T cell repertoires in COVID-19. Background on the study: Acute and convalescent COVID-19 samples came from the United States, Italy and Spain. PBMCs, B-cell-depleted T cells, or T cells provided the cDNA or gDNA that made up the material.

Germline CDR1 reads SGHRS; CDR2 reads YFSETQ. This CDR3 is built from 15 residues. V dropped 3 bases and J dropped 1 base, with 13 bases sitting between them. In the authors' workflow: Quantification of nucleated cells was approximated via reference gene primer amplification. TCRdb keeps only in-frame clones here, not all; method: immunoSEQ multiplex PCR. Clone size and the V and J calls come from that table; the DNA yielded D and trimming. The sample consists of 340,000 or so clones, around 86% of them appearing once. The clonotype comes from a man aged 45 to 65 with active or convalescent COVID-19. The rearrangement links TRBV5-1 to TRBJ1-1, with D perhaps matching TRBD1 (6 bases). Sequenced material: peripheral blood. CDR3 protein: CASSSSSGANTEAFF. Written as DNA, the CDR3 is TGCGCCAGCAGCTCGAGTTCAGGGGCGAACACTGAAGCTTTCTTT.